These 8 T cell receptor beta chains came from one sample sequenced in a study of T cell responses to AZD1222 COVID-19 vaccine. Measured with immunoSEQ multiplex PCR; TCRdb has only the in-frame clones, and not every one. The sample holds 40,000 to 60,000 clones, around 85% seen once. Sequencing was performed on peripheral blood, taken 28 days after the second AZD1222 dose. All receptors derive from an adult who received the AZD1222 COVID-19 vaccine.

This chain uses TRBV7-2 with TRBJ2-1, with D possibly TRBD2 on 5 matching bases. The CDR3 length is 17 residues. Deletions cut 1 base from V and 0 bases from J, with 13 bases between. CDR1 and CDR2 (germline): SGHTA, FQGNSA. CDR3: CASSLVGRAVSYNEQFF. The CDR3 bases are TGTGCCAGCAGCTTAGTTGGGCGGGCGGTCTCCTACAATGAGCAGTTCTTC.

V is TRBV18 and J is TRBJ1-2, with 8 bases identical to TRBD1. V lost 2 bases to trimming and J lost 2 bases; unmatched junction nucleotides: 4. The CDR3 loop spans 15 amino acids. Germline CDR1 and CDR2: KGHSH and LQKENI. The CDR3 bases are TGTGCCAGCTCACCAGGACAGGGAAGGAACTATGGCTACACCTTC. This translates into CASSPGQGRNYGYTF.

The gene calls are TRBV11-3 and TRBJ2-1, with a possible D match to TRBD1 (5 bases). Trimming pared 4 bases from V and 8 bases from J, leaving 9 bases between. This CDR3 has 12 amino acids. CDR1 is SGHNT, CDR2 YENEEA, per germline. In DNA form, the CDR3 reads TGTGCCAGCAGCTACAGGAGTCATGAGCAGTTCTTC. Its protein product is CASSYRSHEQFF.

V and J are TRBV7-7 and TRBJ2-7; possible D gene TRBD2, 6 bases. This CDR3 is built from 17 residues. Per the germline V gene, CDR1 is SSHAT and CDR2 is FNYEAQ (reference sequence). Trimming pared 5 bases from V and 0 bases from J, leaving 20 bases between. For the CDR3, the DNA is TGTGCCAGCAGCCCTGCCCCCGTGGGTAGCGGCTCCTACGAGCAGTACTTC. It is translated as CASSPAPVGSGSYEQYF.

CDR3 protein: CASSAGLDVRGELFF. CDR3 bases: TGTGCCAGCAGCGCCGGGCTAGATGTCCGTGGGGAGCTGTTTTTT. The V gene is TRBV13, the J gene TRBJ2-2; D is uncertain. Germline V gives CDR1 PRHDT, CDR2 FYEKMQ (reference sequence). Deletions cut 5 bases from V and 8 bases from J, with 18 bases between. The CDR3 length is 15 residues.

This clone has a single count. This chain uses TRBV6-2 or TRBV6-3 with TRBJ2-7; 8 nucleotides match TRBD1. The junction had 16 bases not matched to a gene; V was cut back by 4 bases and J by 2 bases. The CDR3 contains 18 residues. Germline V lookup: CDR1 MNHEY, CDR2 SVGEGT. The CDR3 DNA reads as TGTGCCAGCAGTTCTCCACCCCCGCGGACAGGGCGGGCCTACGAGCAGTACTTC. Translating gives CASSSPPPRTGRAYEQYF.

This chain uses TRBV4-3 with TRBJ2-1; D is uncertain. This CDR3 is built from 16 residues. CDR1 and CDR2 (germline): LGHNA, YSLEER. V lost 4 bases to trimming and J lost 10 bases, with 23 bases between them. In nucleotides, the CDR3 is TGCGCCAGCAGCCCTACGACGTTCGGCGGAGAAGGAGAGCAGTTCTTC. This translates into CASSPTTFGGEGEQFF.

The rearrangement uses TRBV6-5 and TRBJ2-7, with 8 bases fitting TRBD2. The CDR3 is made up of 12 amino acids. The germline V gene encodes CDR1 MNHEY and CDR2 SVGAGI. J was trimmed by 2 bases and V by 8 bases; bases with no gene match: 2. In DNA form, the CDR3 reads TGTGCCAGCCGGGGGGGCCCCTACGAGCAGTACTTC. It yields the protein CASRGGPYEQYF.